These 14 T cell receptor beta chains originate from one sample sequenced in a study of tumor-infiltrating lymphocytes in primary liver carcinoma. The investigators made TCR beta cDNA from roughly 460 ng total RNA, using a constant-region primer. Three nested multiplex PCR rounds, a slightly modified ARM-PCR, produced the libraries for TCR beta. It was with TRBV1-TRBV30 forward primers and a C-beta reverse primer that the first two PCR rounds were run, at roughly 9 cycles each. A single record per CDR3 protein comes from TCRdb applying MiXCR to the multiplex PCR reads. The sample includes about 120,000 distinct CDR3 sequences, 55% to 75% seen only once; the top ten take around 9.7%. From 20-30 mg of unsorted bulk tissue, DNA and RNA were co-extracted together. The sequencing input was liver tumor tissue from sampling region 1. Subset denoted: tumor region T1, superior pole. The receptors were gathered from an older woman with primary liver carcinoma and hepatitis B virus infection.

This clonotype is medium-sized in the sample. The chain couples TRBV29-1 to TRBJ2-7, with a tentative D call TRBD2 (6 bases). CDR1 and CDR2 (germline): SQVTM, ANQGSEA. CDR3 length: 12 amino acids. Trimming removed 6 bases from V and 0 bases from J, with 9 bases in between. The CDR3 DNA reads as TGCAGCGTCGGGGGAGGCTCCTACGAGCAGTACTTC. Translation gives CSVGGGSYEQYF.

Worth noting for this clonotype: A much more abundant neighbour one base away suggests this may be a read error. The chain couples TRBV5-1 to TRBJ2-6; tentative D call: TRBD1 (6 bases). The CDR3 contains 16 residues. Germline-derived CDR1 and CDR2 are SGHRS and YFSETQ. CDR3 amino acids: CASSFPRGSGVNVLTF. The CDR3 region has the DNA TGCGCCAGCAGCTTCCCCAGGGGCTCTGGGGTCAACGTCCTGACTTTC.

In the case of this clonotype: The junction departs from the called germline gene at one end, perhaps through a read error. The CDR3 bases are TGTACCAGCAGCTTAGGCAAGCTAGCGGGAGACACCGGGGAGCTGTTTTTT. It is translated as CTSSLGKLAGDTGELFF. The V call is TRBV11-3, the J call TRBJ2-2; 10 positions match TRBD2. Germline CDR1 reads SGHNT; CDR2 reads YENEEA. The CDR3 spans 17 residues.

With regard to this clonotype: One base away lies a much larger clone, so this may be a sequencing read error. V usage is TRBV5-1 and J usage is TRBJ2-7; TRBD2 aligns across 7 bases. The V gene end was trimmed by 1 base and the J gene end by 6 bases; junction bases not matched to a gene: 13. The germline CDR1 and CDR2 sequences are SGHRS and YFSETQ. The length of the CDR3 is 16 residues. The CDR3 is CASSLTIGRTNSEQYF. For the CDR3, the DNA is TGCGCCAGCAGCTTGACTATCGGGAGGACCAACTCCGAGCAGTACTTC.

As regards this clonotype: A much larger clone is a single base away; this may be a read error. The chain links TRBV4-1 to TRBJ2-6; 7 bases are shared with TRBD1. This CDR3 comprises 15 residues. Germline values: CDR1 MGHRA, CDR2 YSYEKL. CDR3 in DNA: TGCGCCAGCAGCCAAACAGGGGTAGGGGCCAACGCCCTGACTTTC. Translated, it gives CASSQTGVGANALTF.

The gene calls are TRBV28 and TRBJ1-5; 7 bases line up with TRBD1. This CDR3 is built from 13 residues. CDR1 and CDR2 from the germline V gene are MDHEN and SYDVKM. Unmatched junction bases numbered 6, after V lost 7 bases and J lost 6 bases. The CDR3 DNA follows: TGTGCCAGCAAGCAGGGGGTGGTTCAGCCCCAGCATTTT. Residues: CASKQGVVQPQHF.

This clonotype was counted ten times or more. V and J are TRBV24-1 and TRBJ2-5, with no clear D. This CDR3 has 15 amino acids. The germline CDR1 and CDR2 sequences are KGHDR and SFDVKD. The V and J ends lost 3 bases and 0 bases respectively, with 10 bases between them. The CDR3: CATSDRQAHQETQYF. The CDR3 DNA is TGTGCCACCAGTGATCGGCAGGCGCACCAAGAGACCCAGTACTTC.

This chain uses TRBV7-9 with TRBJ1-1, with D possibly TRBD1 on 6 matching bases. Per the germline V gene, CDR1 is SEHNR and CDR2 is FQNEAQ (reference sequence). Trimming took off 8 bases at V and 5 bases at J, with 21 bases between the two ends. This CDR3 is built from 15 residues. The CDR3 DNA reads TGTGCCAGCTCCGGGGGGACAAGTCGAACGACTGAAGCTTTCTTT. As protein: CASSGGTSRTTEAFF. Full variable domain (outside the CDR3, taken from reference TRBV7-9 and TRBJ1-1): DTGVSQNPRHKITKRGQNVTFRCDPISEHNRLYWYRQTLGQGPEFLTYFQNEAQLEKSRLLSDRFSAERPKGSFSTLEIQRTEQGDSAMYLCASSGGTSRTTEAFFGQGTRLTVV.

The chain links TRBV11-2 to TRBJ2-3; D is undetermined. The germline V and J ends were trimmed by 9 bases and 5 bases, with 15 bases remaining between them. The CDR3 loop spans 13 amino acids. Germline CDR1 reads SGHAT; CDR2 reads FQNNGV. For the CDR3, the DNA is TGTGCCAGGAGCCCGGATAGGGAAGATACGCAGTATTTT. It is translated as CARSPDREDTQYF.

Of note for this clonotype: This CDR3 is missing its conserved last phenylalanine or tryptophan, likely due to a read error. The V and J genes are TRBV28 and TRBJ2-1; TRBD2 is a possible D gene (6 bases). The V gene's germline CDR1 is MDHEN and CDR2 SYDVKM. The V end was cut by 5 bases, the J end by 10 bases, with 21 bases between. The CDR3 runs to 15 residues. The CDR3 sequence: CASSPGGSGTREQFL. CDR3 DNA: TGTGCCAGCAGTCCCGGGGGTAGCGGCACAAGGGAGCAGTTCTTA.

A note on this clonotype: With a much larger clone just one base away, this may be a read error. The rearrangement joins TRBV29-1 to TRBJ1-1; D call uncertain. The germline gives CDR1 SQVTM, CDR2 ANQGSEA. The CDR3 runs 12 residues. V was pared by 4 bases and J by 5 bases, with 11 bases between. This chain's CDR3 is CSVGSSRTEAFF. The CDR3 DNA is TGCAGCGTTGGGTCCAGTAGGACTGAAGCTTTCTTT.

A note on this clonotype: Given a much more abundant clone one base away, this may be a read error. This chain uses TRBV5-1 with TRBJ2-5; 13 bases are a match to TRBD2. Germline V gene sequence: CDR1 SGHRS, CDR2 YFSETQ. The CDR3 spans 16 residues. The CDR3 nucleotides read TGCGCCAGCAGCCGGGGACTAGCGGGGATACAAGAGGCCCAGTACTTC. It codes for CASSRGLAGIQEAQYF.

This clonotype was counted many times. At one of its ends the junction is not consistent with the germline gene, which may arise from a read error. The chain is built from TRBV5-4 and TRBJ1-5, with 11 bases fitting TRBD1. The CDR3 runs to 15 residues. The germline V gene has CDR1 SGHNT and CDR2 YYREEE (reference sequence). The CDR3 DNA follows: TGTGCCAGCAGCTTGGGGACAGGGGGCAACCAGCCCCAGCATTTT. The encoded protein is CASSLGTGGNQPQHF.

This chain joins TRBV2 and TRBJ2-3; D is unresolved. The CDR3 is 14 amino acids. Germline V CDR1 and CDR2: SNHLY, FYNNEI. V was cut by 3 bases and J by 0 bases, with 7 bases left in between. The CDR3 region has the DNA TGTGCCAGCAGTGAGTCACGAAGCACAGATACGCAGTATTTT. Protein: CASSESRSTDTQYF.